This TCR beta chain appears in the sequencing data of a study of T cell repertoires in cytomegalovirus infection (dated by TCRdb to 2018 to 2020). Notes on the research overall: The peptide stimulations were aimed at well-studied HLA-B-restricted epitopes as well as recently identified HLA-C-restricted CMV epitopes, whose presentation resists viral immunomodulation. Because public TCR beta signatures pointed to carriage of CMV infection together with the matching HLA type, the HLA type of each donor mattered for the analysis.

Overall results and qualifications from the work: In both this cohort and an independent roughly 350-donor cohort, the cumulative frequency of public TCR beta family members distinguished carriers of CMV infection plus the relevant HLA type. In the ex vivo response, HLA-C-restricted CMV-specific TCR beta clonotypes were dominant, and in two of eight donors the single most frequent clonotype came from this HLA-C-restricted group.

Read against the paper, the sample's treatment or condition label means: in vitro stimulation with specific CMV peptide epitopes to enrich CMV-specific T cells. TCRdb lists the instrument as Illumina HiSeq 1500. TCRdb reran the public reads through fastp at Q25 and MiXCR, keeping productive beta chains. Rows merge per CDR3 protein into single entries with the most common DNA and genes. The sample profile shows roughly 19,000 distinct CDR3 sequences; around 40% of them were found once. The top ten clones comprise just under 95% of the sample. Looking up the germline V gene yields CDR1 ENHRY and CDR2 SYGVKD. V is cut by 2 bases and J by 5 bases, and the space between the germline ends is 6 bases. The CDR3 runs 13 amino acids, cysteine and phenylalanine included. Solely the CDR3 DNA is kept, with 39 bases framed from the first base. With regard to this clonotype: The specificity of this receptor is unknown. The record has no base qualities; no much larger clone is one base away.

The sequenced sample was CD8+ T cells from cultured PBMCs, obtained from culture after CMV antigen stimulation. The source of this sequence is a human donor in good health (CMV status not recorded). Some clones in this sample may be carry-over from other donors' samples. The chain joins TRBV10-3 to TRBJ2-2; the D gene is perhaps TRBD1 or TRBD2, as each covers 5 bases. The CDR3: CAISEEGTGELFF. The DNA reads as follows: TGTGCCATCAGTGAGGAGGGGACCGGGGAGCTGTTTTTT.